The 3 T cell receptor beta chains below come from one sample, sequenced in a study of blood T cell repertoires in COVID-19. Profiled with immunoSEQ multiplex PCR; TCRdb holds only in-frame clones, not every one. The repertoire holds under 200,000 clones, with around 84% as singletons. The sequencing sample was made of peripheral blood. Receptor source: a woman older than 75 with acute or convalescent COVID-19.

The CDR3 reads CASSKPGQDFEKLFF. The CDR3, as DNA: TGTGCCAGCAGCAAACCGGGACAGGACTTCGAAAAACTGTTTTTT. The chain recombines TRBV6-2 or TRBV6-3 with TRBJ1-4, with 8 positions matching TRBD1. Germline CDR1 MNHEY, CDR2 SVGEGT. Trimming at V came to 6 bases and at J to 8 bases, leaving 11 bases not matched to a gene. The CDR3 sequence is 15 residues long.

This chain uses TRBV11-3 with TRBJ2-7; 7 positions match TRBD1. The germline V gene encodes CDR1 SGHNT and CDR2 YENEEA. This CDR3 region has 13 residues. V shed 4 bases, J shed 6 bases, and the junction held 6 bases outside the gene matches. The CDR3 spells CASSSQGVGEQYF. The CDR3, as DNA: TGTGCCAGCAGCTCTCAGGGGGTGGGCGAGCAGTACTTC.

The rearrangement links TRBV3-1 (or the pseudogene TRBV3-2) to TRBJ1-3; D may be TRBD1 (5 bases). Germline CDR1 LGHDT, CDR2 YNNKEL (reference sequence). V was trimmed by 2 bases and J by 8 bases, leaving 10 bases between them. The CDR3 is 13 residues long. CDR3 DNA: TGTGCCAGCAGCCAACCTGGGGGGGACACCATATATTTT. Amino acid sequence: CASSQPGGDTIYF.